The 32 T cell receptor beta chains in this list originate from one sample, sequenced in a study of cytomegalovirus exposure and HLA in healthy donors. Primers: 60 Vbeta forward and 13 Jbeta reverse. Clones were read by immunoSEQ multiplex PCR, and TCRdb kept only the in-frame ones, dropping some. The sample holds 100,000 to 150,000 clones. The specimen was PBMCs. These receptor sequences come from a woman aged 40 to 50 in good health and CMV-seronegative.

The DNA for the CDR3 is TGCGCCAGCAGCTACGGGACAGCGAATGAAAAACTGTTTTTT. It translates to CASSYGTANEKLFF. The chain employs TRBV5-1 and TRBJ1-4; TRBD1 aligns across 7 bases. This CDR3 spans 14 amino acids. Looked up from germline, CDR1 is SGHRS and CDR2 is YFSETQ. J gave up 5 bases and V 3 bases, and 4 bases lay outside the gene matches.

CDR3: CASSLDTFSNYGYTF. The DNA for the CDR3 is TGCGCCAGCAGCTTGGATACATTTTCTAACTATGGCTACACCTTC. The rearrangement links TRBV5-1 to TRBJ1-2; D remains ambiguous. CDR1 is SGHRS, CDR2 YFSETQ, per germline. The V gene lost 0 bases and the J gene lost 0 bases, with 9 bases spanning the gap. The CDR3 extends over 15 amino acids.

This rearrangement joins TRBV7-3 to TRBJ1-1; the D is unclear. Germline lookup yields CDR1 SGHTA and CDR2 FQGTGA. With 1 base removed from V and 5 bases from J, the gap between germline ends came to 11 bases. The CDR3 has 14 residues. The CDR3 nucleotides read TGTGCCAGCAGCTTAAATCAAGGCGGTACTGAAGCTTTCTTT. This sequence encodes CASSLNQGGTEAFF.

The chain is built from TRBV6-5 and TRBJ1-5, with D unresolved. V lost 2 bases and J 6 bases, leaving 11 bases between the germline ends. The CDR3 spans 14 residues. Germline V gives CDR1 MNHEY, CDR2 SVGAGI. In DNA, the CDR3 is TGTGCCAGCAGTTACGAGGGTGGAGTTCAGCCCCAGCATTTT. It codes for CASSYEGGVQPQHF.

The rearrangement links TRBV7-9 to TRBJ2-2, with D possibly TRBD2 on 5 matching bases. This CDR3 contains 15 residues. Looked up from germline, CDR1 is SEHNR and CDR2 is FQNEAQ (reference sequence). V was clipped by 1 base and J by 3 bases, with 9 bases between them. CDR3: CASSLVGVYTGELFF. CDR3 DNA sequence: TGTGCCAGCAGCTTAGTCGGGGTCTACACCGGGGAGCTGTTTTTT.

The chain couples TRBV2 to TRBJ2-2, with D possibly TRBD1 on 6 matching bases. The CDR3 has 12 amino acids. The germline CDR1 and CDR2 sequences are SNHLY and FYNNEI. Trimming took off 5 bases at V and 13 bases at J, with 14 bases between the two ends. The CDR3 region is CASSRTGMGLFF. For the CDR3, the DNA is TGTGCCAGCAGTAGAACAGGGATGGGGCTGTTTTTT.

V is TRBV2 and J is TRBJ2-3, with a tentative D call TRBD2 (6 bases). Germline loops: CDR1 SNHLY, CDR2 FYNNEI. The CDR3 is made up of 15 amino acids. The germline V and J ends were trimmed by 7 bases and 0 bases, with 14 bases remaining between them. CDR3 sequence: CASKTNGRSTDTQYF. The DNA of the CDR3 is TGTGCCAGCAAAACCAATGGGAGGAGCACAGATACGCAGTATTTT. Drawing the rest from reference TRBV2 and TRBJ2-3, the complete variable domain is EPEVTQTPSHQVTQMGQEVILRCVPISNHLYFYWYRQILGQKVEFLVSFYNNEISEKSEIFDDQFSVERPDGSNFTLKIRSTKLEDSAMYFCASKTNGRSTDTQYFGPGTRLTVL.

This rearrangement joins TRBV9 to TRBJ2-5; 14 bases match TRBD2. The V segment lost 4 bases and the J segment 2 bases; nucleotides outside the gene matches: 13. Germline assignment: CDR1 SGDLS and CDR2 YYNGEE. The CDR3 is 19 residues long. Here the CDR3 DNA reads TGTGCCAGCAGCTCAACGAAGGGGACTAGCGGGGGAAAACAAGAGACCCAGTACTTC. Protein: CASSSTKGTSGGKQETQYF.

V usage is TRBV27 and J usage is TRBJ1-1, with D possibly matching TRBD1 (5 bases). This CDR3 region has 14 residues. V was cut by 8 bases and J by 1 base, with 14 bases left in between. The germline V gene has CDR1 MNHEY and CDR2 SMNVEV (reference sequence). The CDR3 DNA is TGTGCCAGCTGGCAGGCAGGGCGGAACACTGAAGCTTTCTTT. Amino acid sequence: CASWQAGRNTEAFF.

This chain connects TRBV4-3 to TRBJ2-1, with D perhaps TRBD1 (5 bases). CDR1 and CDR2 (germline): LGHNA, YSLEER. Between the trimmed V and J ends, which lost 3 bases and 5 bases, there was a span of 17 bases. The CDR3 sequence is 16 residues long. The CDR3 DNA sequence: TGCGCCAGCAGCCACGTCTTACAGGTCCGGAACAATGAGCAGTTCTTC. Protein product: CASSHVLQVRNNEQFF.

The chain recombines TRBV10-3 with TRBJ1-3; D is perhaps TRBD1 (6 bases). The CDR3 is made up of 15 amino acids. Trimming pared 3 bases from V and 2 bases from J, leaving 11 bases between. Germline loops: CDR1 ENHRY, CDR2 SYGVKD. This chain's CDR3 is CAISESGDPGNTIYF. The CDR3 DNA reads TGTGCCATCAGTGAATCAGGGGACCCTGGAAACACCATATATTTT.

The chain joins TRBV6-5 to TRBJ1-1, with D uncertain. V shed 0 bases and J shed 4 bases, with 9 bases lying between them. CDR1 and CDR2 from the germline V gene are MNHEY and SVGAGI. CDR3 length: 14 amino acids. The CDR3 DNA reads TGTGCCAGCAGTTACTCCGGGATAGGCACTGAAGCTTTCTTT. As protein: CASSYSGIGTEAFF.

The chain uses TRBV6-5 and TRBJ2-3; TRBD1 matches 10 bases. There are 16 residues in the CDR3. The junction had 2 bases not matched to a gene; V was cut back by 0 bases and J by 2 bases. Germline-derived CDR1 and CDR2 are MNHEY and SVGAGI. The CDR3 region is CASSYSGTGVTDTQYF. The CDR3 nucleotides are TGTGCCAGCAGTTACTCCGGGACAGGGGTCACAGATACGCAGTATTTT.

The V call is TRBV9, the J call TRBJ2-7, with 11 bases matching TRBD1. This CDR3 is 16 amino acids long. V was pared by 3 bases and J by 3 bases, with 8 bases of the junction left unmatched. Germline V gene lookup returns CDR1 SGDLS and CDR2 YYNGEE. CDR3 sequence (DNA): TGTGCCAGCAGCGCGCTGGGGACAGGGGGTTTCTACGAGCAGTACGTC. It encodes CASSALGTGGFYEQYV.

The chain recombines TRBV28 with TRBJ2-3, with D maybe TRBD2 (5 bases). With 6 bases removed from V and 5 bases from J, the gap between germline ends came to 15 bases. CDR3 length equals 14 residues. The V gene's germline CDR1 is MDHEN and CDR2 SYDVKM. As DNA, the CDR3 is TGTGCCAGCAGCCCCGGGCCCCGGGGAGATACGCAGTATTTT. Translating gives CASSPGPRGDTQYF.

The CDR3 bases are TGCAGCGTTACAGGGATTTCGAACACCGGGGAGCTGTTTTTT. Translating it yields CSVTGISNTGELFF. V gene TRBV29-1 combines with J gene TRBJ2-2, with D possibly being TRBD1 (6 bases). The ends were cut back, 5 bases at V and 0 bases at J, with 10 bases in the middle. Germline V gene sequence: CDR1 SQVTM, CDR2 ANQGSEA. This CDR3 is built from 14 residues.

The rearrangement joins TRBV6-4 to TRBJ2-3; TRBD2 might be the D (7 bases). V shed 8 bases and J shed 4 bases, with 16 bases lying between them. This CDR3 is built from 14 residues. Per germline, CDR1 MRHNA and CDR2 SNTAGT. This chain's CDR3 is CASGEGGQADTQYF. CDR3 sequence (DNA): TGTGCCAGCGGGGAGGGGGGCCAGGCAGATACGCAGTATTTT.

The chain joins TRBV5-1 to TRBJ2-1; D ambiguous. V lost 0 bases and J lost 1, with 8 bases in between. CDR3 length equals 15 residues. Germline loops: CDR1 SGHRS, CDR2 YFSETQ. The CDR3 DNA is TGCGCCAGCAGCTTGGAACAGAGATCCTACAATGAGCAGTTCTTC. Its translation: CASSLEQRSYNEQFF.

This sequence joins TRBV27 and TRBJ2-2, with D possibly being TRBD1 (5 bases). Germline V gene lookup returns CDR1 MNHEY and CDR2 SMNVEV (reference sequence). This CDR3 is 15 amino acids long. V was shortened by 3 bases and J by 2 bases, with 10 bases between the two germline ends. The chain's CDR3 is CASSLKQANTGELFF. The CDR3 bases are TGTGCCAGCAGTTTGAAACAGGCCAACACCGGGGAGCTGTTTTTT.

J is TRBJ2-5 and V is TRBV5-1; 9 bases match TRBD2. Germline CDR1 SGHRS, CDR2 YFSETQ. J lost 4 bases, V lost 3 bases, and 4 bases had no gene match. There are 14 residues in the CDR3. The CDR3 protein is CASSSRGGRETQYF. CDR3 nucleotides: TGCGCCAGCAGCTCGCGGGGGGGCCGAGAGACCCAGTACTTC.

The J gene is TRBJ1-2, the V gene TRBV5-1, with a possible D match to TRBD1 (6 bases). The V end was cut by 3 bases, the J end by 8 bases, with 20 bases between. CDR1 SGHRS and CDR2 YFSETQ come from the germline V gene. CDR3 length: 15 residues. CDR3 DNA sequence: TGCGCCAGCAGCTACTACGAACAGGGTGACTGGGGCTACACCTTC. Its translation is CASSYYEQGDWGYTF.

The chain links TRBV6-5 to TRBJ1-1; D remains ambiguous. V was clipped by 0 bases and J by 2 bases, with 10 bases between them. Germline values: CDR1 MNHEY, CDR2 SVGAGI. There are 15 residues in the CDR3. DNA for the CDR3: TGTGCCAGCAGTTACTCGATTGCGGGCAACACTGAAGCTTTCTTT. This translates into CASSYSIAGNTEAFF.

J is TRBJ2-2 and V is TRBV10-3, with D tentatively TRBD1 (6 bases). The CDR3 has 15 amino acids. The V and J ends lost 7 bases and 4 bases respectively, with 16 bases between them. The germline V gene has CDR1 ENHRY and CDR2 SYGVKD. The CDR3: CAITQDSQGTGELFF. DNA for the CDR3: TGTGCCATCACCCAGGACAGTCAGGGCACCGGGGAGCTGTTTTTT.

The rearrangement joins TRBV18 to TRBJ1-4; D is undetermined. Deletions cut 4 bases from V and 4 bases from J, with 13 bases between. The CDR3 extends over 15 amino acids. Germline V CDR1 and CDR2: KGHSH, LQKENI. DNA for the CDR3: TGTGCCAGCTCACTAAACAACAGATATAATGAAAAACTGTTTTTT. Residues: CASSLNNRYNEKLFF.

The V call is TRBV18, the J call TRBJ1-1, with 8 bases lining up with TRBD1. With V trimmed by 3 bases and J by 1 base, 4 bases remained unmatched. CDR3 length: 15 residues. Germline V gives CDR1 KGHSH, CDR2 LQKENI. In DNA form, the CDR3 reads TGTGCCAGCTCACCCTTTGGGACAGGGAACACTGAAGCTTTCTTT. Translated: CASSPFGTGNTEAFF. The whole variable domain, filled in from reference TRBV18 and TRBJ1-1, reads NAGVMQNPRHLVRRRGQEARLRCSPMKGHSHVYWYRQLPEEGLKFMVYLQKENIIDESGMPKERFSAEFPKEGPSILRIQQVVRGDSAAYFCASSPFGTGNTEAFFGQGTRLTVV.

This chain connects TRBV19 to TRBJ2-3, with TRBD2 matching 8 bases. This CDR3 region has 17 residues. Per the germline V gene, CDR1 is LNHDA and CDR2 is SQIVND (reference sequence). Unmatched junction bases numbered 16, after V lost 8 bases and J lost 3 bases. The DNA of the CDR3 is TGTGCCAGTCAACCGGGGTGGGCGGGGGGATTGACAGATACGCAGTATTTT. It specifies CASQPGWAGGLTDTQYF.

This chain joins TRBV4-2 and TRBJ2-3; D call uncertain. Germline V gives CDR1 LGHNA, CDR2 YNFKEQ. The CDR3 consists of 13 residues. The V gene lost 0 bases and the J gene lost 9 bases, with 10 bases spanning the gap. CDR3: CASSQDLLITQYF. The CDR3, as DNA: TGTGCCAGCAGCCAAGATCTCCTAATCACGCAGTATTTT.

The V gene is TRBV5-1, the J gene TRBJ1-1; 7 positions agree with TRBD1. V gave up 4 bases and J gave up 2 bases; unmatched junction bases: 5. The CDR3 has 14 residues. Germline V gene lookup returns CDR1 SGHRS and CDR2 YFSETQ. The chain's CDR3 is CASSKGQFNTEAFF. CDR3 coding DNA: TGCGCCAGCAGCAAGGGACAGTTTAACACTGAAGCTTTCTTT.

The chain joins TRBV6-1 to TRBJ1-1; D is unresolved. The CDR3 consists of 14 residues. The ends were cut back, 7 bases at V and 3 bases at J, with 15 bases in the middle. Germline V gene lookup returns CDR1 MNHNS and CDR2 SASEGT. Here the CDR3 DNA reads TGTGCCAGCAATGTCGGAGGAGGGTACACTGAAGCTTTCTTT. Protein sequence: CASNVGGGYTEAFF.

This CDR3 reads CASSLAGQGEQFF. The DNA for the CDR3 is TGTGCCAGCAGCCTGGCTGGTCAGGGGGAGCAGTTCTTC. The chain couples TRBV11-3 to TRBJ2-1; tentative D call: TRBD1 (6 bases). From germline, CDR1 is SGHNT and CDR2 YENEEA. The germline V and J ends were trimmed by 5 bases and 10 bases, with 15 bases remaining between them. CDR3 size: 13 residues.

The V and J genes are TRBV5-4 and TRBJ1-6; 8 bases fit TRBD1. Germline-derived CDR1 and CDR2 are SGHNT and YYREEE (reference sequence). The CDR3 consists of 16 residues. The junction had 13 bases not matched to a gene; V was cut back by 4 bases and J by 10 bases. The CDR3 region is CASSPGAGGLESPLHF. The CDR3 bases are TGTGCCAGCAGCCCTGGAGCAGGGGGCTTGGAATCACCCCTCCACTTT.

The rearrangement links TRBV5-1 to TRBJ2-5, with 9 nucleotides matching TRBD1. This CDR3 is built from 14 residues. Germline V lookup: CDR1 SGHRS, CDR2 YFSETQ. V shed 4 bases, J shed 3 bases, and the junction held 4 bases outside the gene matches. The CDR3 region has the DNA TGCGCCAGCAGCCCAGACAGGGGGAAAGAGACCCAGTACTTC. Its translation: CASSPDRGKETQYF.